This T cell receptor beta chain is drawn from a study of T-cell memory formation after mild COVID-19. Each CDR3 protein is one row after TCRdb ran MiXCR on the 5' RACE reads. The sample carries approximately 89,000 distinct CDR3 sequences, approximately 25% recorded once. The CDR3 spans 13 residues. The germline V gene encodes CDR1 SQVTM and CDR2 ANQGSEA. V gave up 7 bases and J gave up 5 bases, with 16 bases separating them. The chain links TRBV29-1 to TRBJ2-3; D possibly uses TRBD1 or TRBD2 (5 bases each). This TCR was recovered from a man aged 18 to 29 who had mild COVID-19 (a few samples of this study predate the infection). Cell type and time point are not known. Sequencing used PBMCs or a T cell subset sorted from them (not recorded which). For the CDR3, the DNA is TGCAGCGCGATCGGGGCCGAGGGAGATACGCAGTATTTT. Protein sequence: CSAIGAEGDTQYF.